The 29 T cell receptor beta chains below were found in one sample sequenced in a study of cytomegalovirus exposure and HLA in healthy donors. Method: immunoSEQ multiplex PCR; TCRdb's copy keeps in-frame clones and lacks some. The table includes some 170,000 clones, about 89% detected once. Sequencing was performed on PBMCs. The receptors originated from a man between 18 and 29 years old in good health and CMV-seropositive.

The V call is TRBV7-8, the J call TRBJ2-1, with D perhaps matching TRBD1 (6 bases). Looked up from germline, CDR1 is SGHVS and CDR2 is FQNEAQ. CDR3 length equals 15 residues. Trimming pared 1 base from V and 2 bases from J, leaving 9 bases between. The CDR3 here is CASSLGDKPYNEQFF. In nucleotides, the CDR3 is TGTGCCAGCAGCTTAGGGGACAAGCCCTACAATGAGCAGTTCTTC.

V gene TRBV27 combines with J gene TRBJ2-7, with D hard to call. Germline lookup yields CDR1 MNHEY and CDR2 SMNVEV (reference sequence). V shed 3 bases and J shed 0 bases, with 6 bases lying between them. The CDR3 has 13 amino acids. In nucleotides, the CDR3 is TGTGCCAGCAGTTTCCCAAACTCCTACGAGCAGTACTTC. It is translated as CASSFPNSYEQYF.

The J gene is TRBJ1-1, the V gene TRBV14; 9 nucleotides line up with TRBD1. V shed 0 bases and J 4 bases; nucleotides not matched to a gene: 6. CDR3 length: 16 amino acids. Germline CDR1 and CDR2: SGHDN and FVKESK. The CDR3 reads CASSQEGQGWVTEAFF. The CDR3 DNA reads TGTGCCAGCAGCCAAGAGGGACAGGGTTGGGTCACTGAAGCTTTCTTT.

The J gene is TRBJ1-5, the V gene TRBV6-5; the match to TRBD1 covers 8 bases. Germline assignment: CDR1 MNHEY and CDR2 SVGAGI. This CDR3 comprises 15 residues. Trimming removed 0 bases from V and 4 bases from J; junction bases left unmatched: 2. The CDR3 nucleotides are TGTGCCAGCAGTTACTCGGGACAGGTTAATCAGCCCCAGCATTTT. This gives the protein CASSYSGQVNQPQHF.

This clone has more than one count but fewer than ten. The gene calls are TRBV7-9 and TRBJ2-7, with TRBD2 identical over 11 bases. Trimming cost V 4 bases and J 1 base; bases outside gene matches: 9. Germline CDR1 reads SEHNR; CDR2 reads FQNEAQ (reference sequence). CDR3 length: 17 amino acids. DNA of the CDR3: TGTGCCAGCAGCTCGGGACTAGCGGCCTCATATTCCTACGAGCAGTACTTC. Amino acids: CASSSGLAASYSYEQYF.

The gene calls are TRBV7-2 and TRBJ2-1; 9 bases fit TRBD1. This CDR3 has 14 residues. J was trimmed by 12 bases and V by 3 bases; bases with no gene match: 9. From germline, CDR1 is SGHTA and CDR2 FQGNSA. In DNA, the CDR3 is TGTGCCAGCAGCTTCGAACAGGGGGCGAGTGTGCAGTTCTTC. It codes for CASSFEQGASVQFF.

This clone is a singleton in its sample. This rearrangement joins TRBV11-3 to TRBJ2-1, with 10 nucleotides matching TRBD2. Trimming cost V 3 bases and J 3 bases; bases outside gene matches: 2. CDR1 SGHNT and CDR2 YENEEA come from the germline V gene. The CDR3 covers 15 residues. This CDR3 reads CASSLEREGYNEQFF. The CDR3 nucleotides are TGTGCCAGCAGCTTGGAGCGGGAGGGCTACAATGAGCAGTTCTTC.

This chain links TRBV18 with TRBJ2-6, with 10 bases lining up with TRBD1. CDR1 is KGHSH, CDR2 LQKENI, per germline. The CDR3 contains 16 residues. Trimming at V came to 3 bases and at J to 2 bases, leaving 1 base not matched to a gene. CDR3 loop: CASSPTGGAGANVLTF. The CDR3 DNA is TGTGCCAGCTCACCGACAGGGGGCGCTGGGGCCAACGTCCTGACTTTC.

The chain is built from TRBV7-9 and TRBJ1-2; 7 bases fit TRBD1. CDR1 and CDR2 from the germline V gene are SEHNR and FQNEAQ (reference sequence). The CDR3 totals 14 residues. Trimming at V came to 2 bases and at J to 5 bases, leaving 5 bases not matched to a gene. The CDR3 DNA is TGTGCCAGCAGCTTACCCGGACAGGTTTATGGCTACACCTTC. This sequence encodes CASSLPGQVYGYTF.

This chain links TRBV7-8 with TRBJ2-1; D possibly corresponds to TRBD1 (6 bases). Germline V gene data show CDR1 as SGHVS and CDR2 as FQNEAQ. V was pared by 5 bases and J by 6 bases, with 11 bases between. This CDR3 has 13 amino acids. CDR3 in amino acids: CASSPDRRNEQFF. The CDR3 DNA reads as TGTGCCAGCAGCCCAGACAGGCGCAATGAGCAGTTCTTC.

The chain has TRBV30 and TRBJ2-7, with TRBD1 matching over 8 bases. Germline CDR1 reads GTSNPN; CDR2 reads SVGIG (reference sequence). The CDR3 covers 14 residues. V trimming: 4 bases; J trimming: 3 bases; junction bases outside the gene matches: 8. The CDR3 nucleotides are TGTGCCTGGACTATCCGGGACAGGATCTACGAGCAGTACTTC. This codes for CAWTIRDRIYEQYF.

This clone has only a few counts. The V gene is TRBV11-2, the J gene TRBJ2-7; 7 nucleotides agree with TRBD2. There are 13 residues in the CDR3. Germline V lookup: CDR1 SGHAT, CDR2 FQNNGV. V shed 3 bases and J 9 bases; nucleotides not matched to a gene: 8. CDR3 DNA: TGTGCCAGCAGCTTTGTGGGCCCGGGGGGGCAGTACTTC. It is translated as CASSFVGPGGQYF.

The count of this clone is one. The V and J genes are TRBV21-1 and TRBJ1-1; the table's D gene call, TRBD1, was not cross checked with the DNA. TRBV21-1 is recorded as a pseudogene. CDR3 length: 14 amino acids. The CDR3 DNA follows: TGTGCCAGCAGCAAAGACAGGGGGTACACTGAAGCTTTCTTT. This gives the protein CASSKDRGYTEAFF.

The CDR3 protein is CAGVAAHTDTQYF. The DNA for the CDR3 is TGTGCCGGGGTAGCGGCGCACACAGATACGCAGTATTTT. The V call is TRBV2, the J call TRBJ2-3; the D gene is possibly TRBD2 (6 bases). Germline values: CDR1 SNHLY, CDR2 FYNNEI. The ends were cut back, 11 bases at V and 2 bases at J, with 14 bases in the middle. The CDR3 sequence is 13 residues long. Full variable domain (rest looked up from reference TRBV2 and TRBJ2-3): EPEVTQTPSHQVTQMGQEVILRCVPISNHLYFYWYRQILGQKVEFLVSFYNNEISEKSEIFDDQFSVERPDGSNFTLKIRSTKLEDSAMYFCAGVAAHTDTQYFGPGTRLTVL.

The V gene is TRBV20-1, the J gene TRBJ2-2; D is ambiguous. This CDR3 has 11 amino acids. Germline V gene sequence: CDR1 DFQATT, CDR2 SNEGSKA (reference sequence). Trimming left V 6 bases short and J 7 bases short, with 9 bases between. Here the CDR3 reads CSASLYGELFF. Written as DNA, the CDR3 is TGCAGTGCAAGCCTTTACGGGGAGCTGTTTTTT.

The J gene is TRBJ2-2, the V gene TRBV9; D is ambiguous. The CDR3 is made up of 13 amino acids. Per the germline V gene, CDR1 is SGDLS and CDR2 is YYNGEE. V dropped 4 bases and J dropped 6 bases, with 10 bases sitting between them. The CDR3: CASSYSPAGELFF. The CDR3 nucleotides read TGTGCCAGCAGCTATTCCCCCGCCGGGGAGCTGTTTTTT.

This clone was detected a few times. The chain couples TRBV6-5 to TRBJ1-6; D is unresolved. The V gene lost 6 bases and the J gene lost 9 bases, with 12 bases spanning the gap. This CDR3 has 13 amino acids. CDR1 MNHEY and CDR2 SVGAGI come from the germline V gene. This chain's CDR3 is CASSLPGFSPLHF. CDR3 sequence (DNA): TGTGCCAGCAGCCTCCCGGGGTTTTCACCCCTCCACTTT.

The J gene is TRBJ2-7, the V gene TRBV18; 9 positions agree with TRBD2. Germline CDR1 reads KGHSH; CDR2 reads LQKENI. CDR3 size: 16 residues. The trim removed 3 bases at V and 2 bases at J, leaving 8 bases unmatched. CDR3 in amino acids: CASSPLYSGRTYEQYF. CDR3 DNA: TGTGCCAGCTCACCCCTCTATAGCGGGAGAACCTACGAGCAGTACTTC.

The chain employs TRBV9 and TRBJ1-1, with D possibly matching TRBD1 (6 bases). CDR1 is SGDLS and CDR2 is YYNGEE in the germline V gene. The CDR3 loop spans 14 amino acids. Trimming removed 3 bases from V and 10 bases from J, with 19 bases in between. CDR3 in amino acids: CASSAEGGAHGAFF. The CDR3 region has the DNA TGTGCCAGCAGCGCCGAGGGGGGGGCGCATGGAGCTTTCTTT.

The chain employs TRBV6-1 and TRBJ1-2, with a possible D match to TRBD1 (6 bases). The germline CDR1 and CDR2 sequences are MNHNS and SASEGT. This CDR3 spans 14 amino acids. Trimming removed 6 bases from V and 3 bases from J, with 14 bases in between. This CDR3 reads CASRLSEGDYGYTF. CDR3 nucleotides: TGTGCCAGCAGGCTATCAGAGGGGGACTATGGCTACACCTTC.

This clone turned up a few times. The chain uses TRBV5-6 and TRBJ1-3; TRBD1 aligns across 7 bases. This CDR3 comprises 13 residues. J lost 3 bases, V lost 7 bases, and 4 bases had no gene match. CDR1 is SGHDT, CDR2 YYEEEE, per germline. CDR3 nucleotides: TGTGCCAGCCAAACAGGGGTTGGAAACACCATATATTTT. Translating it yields CASQTGVGNTIYF.

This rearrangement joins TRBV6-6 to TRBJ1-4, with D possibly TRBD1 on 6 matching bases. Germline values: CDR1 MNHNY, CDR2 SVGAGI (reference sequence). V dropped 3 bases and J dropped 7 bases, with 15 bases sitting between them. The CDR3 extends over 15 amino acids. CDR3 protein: CASSYSGGQGEKLFF. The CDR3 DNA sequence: TGTGCCAGCAGTTATTCCGGGGGGCAGGGTGAAAAACTGTTTTTT.

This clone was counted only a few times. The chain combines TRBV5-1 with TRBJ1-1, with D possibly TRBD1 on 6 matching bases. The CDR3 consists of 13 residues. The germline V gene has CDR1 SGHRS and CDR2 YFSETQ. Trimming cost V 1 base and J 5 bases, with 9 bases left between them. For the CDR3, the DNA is TGCGCCAGCAGCTTGTCTGACAGGACTGAAGCTTTCTTT. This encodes CASSLSDRTEAFF.

This CDR3 reads CASSFLGQVQSNQPQHF. The CDR3 DNA reads as TGTGCCAGCAGTTTCCTTGGACAGGTCCAAAGCAATCAGCCCCAGCATTTT. The gene calls are TRBV6-7 and TRBJ1-5; 7 bases line up with TRBD1. TRBV6-7 is noted as an ORF with a role that remains uncertain. The CDR3 is made up of 17 amino acids. With V trimmed by 4 bases and J by 1 base, 10 bases remained unmatched.

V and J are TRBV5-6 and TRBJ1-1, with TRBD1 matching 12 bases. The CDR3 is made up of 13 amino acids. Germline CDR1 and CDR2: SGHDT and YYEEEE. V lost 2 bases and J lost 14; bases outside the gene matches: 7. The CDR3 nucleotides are TGTGCCAGCAGCTTCGGGACAGGGGGCGAAATGTTCTTT. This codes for CASSFGTGGEMFF. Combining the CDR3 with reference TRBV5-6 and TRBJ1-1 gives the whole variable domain DAGVTQSPTHLIKTRGQQVTLRCSPKSGHDTVSWYQQALGQGPQFIFQYYEEEERQRGNFPDRFSGHQFPNYSSELNVNALLLGDSALYLCASSFGTGGEMFFGQGTRLTVV.

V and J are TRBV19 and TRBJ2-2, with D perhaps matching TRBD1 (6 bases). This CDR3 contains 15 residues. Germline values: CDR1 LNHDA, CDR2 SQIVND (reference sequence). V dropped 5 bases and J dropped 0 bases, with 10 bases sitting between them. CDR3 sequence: CASSQQGANTGELFF. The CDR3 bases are TGTGCCAGTAGTCAACAGGGAGCGAACACCGGGGAGCTGTTTTTT.

CDR3 bases: TGTGCCAGCTCTCCTGTGGGGGCCCGGCGGGACGAGCAGTACTTC. Encoded protein: CASSPVGARRDEQYF. The chain joins TRBV18 to TRBJ2-7; a possible D gene is TRBD1 (6 bases). V was shortened by 6 bases and J by 5 bases, with 20 bases between the two germline ends. CDR3 size: 15 residues. Germline V gives CDR1 KGHSH, CDR2 LQKENI. Full variable domain (rest looked up from reference TRBV18 and TRBJ2-7): NAGVMQNPRHLVRRRGQEARLRCSPMKGHSHVYWYRQLPEEGLKFMVYLQKENIIDESGMPKERFSAEFPKEGPSILRIQQVVRGDSAAYFCASSPVGARRDEQYFGPGTRLTVT.

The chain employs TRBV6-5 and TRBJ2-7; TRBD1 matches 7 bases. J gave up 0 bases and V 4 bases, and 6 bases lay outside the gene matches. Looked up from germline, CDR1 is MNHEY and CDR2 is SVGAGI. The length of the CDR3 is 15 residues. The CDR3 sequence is CASSSLQGSSYEQYF. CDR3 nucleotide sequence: TGTGCCAGCAGTTCTCTACAGGGGAGCTCCTACGAGCAGTACTTC.

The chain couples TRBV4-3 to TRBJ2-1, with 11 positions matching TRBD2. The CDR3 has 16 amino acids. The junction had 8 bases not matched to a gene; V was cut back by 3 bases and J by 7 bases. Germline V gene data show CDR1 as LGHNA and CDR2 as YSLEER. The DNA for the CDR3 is TGCGCCAGCAGCCATGTGGGGACTAGCGGCCGAAATGAGCAGTTCTTC. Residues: CASSHVGTSGRNEQFF.